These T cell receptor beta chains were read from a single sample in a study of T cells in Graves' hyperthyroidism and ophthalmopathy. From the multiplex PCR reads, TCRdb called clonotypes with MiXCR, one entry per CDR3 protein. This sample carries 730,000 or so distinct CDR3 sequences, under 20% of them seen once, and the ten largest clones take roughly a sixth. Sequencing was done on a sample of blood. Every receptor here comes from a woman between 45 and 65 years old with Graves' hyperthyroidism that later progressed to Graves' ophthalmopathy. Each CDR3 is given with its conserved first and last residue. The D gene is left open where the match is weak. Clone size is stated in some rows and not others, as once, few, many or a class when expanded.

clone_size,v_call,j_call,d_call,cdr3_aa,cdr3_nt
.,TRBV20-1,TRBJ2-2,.,CSARAFSGTLANTGELFF,TGCAGTGCTAGAGCATTTTCGGGGACACTCGCGAACACCGGGGAGCTGTTTTTT
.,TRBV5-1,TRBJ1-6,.,CASSRTEGSSYNSPLHF,TGCGCCAGCAGCCGTACAGAGGGAAGCTCCTATAATTCACCCCTCCACTTT
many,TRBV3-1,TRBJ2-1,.,CASSISRSVTGEQFF,TGTGCCAGCAGCATAAGTCGGAGTGTTACGGGGGAGCAGTTCTTC
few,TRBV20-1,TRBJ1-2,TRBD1,CSARETGQAANYGYTF,TGCAGTGCTAGAGAGACGGGACAGGCCGCTAACTATGGCTACACCTTC
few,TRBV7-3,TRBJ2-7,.,CASSLTGAGYGEQYF,TGTGCCAGCAGCTTAACAGGGGCGGGGTACGGCGAGCAGTACTTC
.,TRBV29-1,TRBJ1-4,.,CSVAPTATNEKLFF,TGCAGCGTGGCCCCGACAGCAACTAATGAAAAACTGTTTTTT
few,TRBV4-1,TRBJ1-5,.,CASSQGTLQGRNQPQHF,TGCGCCAGCAGCCAAGGAACTCTACAGGGTCGCAATCAGCCCCAGCATTTT
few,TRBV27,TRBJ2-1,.,CASSWPTGPPYNEQFF,TGTGCCAGCAGTTGGCCGACGGGGCCCCCCTACAATGAGCAGTTCTTC
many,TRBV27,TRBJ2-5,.,CASSFKMDGEETQYF,TGTGCCAGCAGTTTTAAGATGGACGGGGAGGAGACCCAGTACTTC
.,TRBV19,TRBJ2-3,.,CASSIRDLSTDTQYF,TGTGCCAGTAGTATTCGGGACCTTAGCACAGATACGCAGTATTTT
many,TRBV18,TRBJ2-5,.,CASSPPVGQETQYF,TGTGCCAGCTCACCACCAGTAGGTCAAGAGACCCAGTACTTC
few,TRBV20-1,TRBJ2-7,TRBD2,CSAASSGGRYEQYF,TGCAGTGCCGCCTCTAGCGGGGGAAGGTACGAGCAGTACTTC
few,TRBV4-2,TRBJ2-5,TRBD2,CASSQVLRGGAETQYF,TGTGCCAGCAGCCAAGTGCTGCGGGGGGGCGCAGAGACCCAGTACTTC
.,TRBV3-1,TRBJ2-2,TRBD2,CASSQVLLAGAGELFF,TGTGCCAGCAGCCAAGTTCTACTAGCGGGGGCCGGGGAGCTGTTTTTT
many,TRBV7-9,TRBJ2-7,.,CASSPRMGVVHEQYF,TGTGCCAGCAGCCCGCGGATGGGAGTGGTCCACGAGCAGTACTTC
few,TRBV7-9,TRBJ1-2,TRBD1,CASSLDRQGGYGYTF,TGTGCCAGCAGCTTAGATCGACAGGGGGGTTATGGCTACACCTTC
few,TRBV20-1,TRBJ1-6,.,CSAIRGRDSPLHF,TGCAGTGCTATCAGGGGCCGGGATTCACCCCTCCACTTT
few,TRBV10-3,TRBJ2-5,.,CAISDQQLQETQYF,TGTGCCATCAGTGATCAGCAACTCCAAGAGACCCAGTACTTC
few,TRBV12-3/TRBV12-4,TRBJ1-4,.,CASSLTPPGFNEKLFF,TGTGCCAGCAGTTTAACCCCCCCAGGGTTTAATGAAAAACTGTTTTTT
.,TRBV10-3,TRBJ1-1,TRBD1,CAITGSAGGNSEAFF,TGTGCCATCACGGGCTCGGCAGGGGGTAACTCTGAAGCTTTCTTT
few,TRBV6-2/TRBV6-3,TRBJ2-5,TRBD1,CASRDFLTGEETQYF,TGTGCCAGCAGAGATTTTCTGACAGGGGAAGAGACCCAGTACTTC
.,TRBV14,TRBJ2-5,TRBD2,CASSRTSGGYQETQYF,TGTGCCAGCAGTCGGACTAGCGGGGGCTACCAAGAGACCCAGTACTTC
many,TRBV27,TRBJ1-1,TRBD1,CASSMTQGEFSEAFF,TGTGCCAGCAGTATGACTCAGGGGGAGTTTTCGGAAGCTTTCTTT
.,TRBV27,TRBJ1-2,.,CASSTGGMGYGYTF,TGTGCCAGCAGTACCGGGGGGATGGGCTATGGCTACACCTTC
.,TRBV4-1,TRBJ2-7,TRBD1,CASSLSPGTGDHEQYF,TGCGCCAGCAGCCTTTCCCCGGGGACAGGGGACCACGAGCAGTACTTC
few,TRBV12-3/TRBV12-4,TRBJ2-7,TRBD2,CANSRGGAYEQYF,TGTGCCAACAGTCGCGGGGGGGCCTACGAGCAGTACTTC
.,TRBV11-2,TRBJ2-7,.,CASSPRGSNPLYEQYF,TGTGCCAGCAGCCCCCGCGGATCAAACCCACTCTACGAGCAGTACTTC
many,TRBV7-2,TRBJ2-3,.,CASSYLTDTQYF,TGTGCCAGCAGCTACCTCACAGATACGCAGTATTTT
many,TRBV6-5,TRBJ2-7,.,CASSYRQGTHEQYF,TGTGCCAGCAGTTACAGGCAGGGCACCCACGAGCAGTACTTC
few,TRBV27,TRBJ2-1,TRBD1,CASSAYGTDLYEQFF,TGTGCCAGCAGTGCATACGGGACAGATCTGTATGAGCAGTTCTTC
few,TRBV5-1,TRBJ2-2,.,CASSLYRRTNTGELFF,TGCGCCAGCAGCTTGTACAGGCGAACTAACACCGGGGAGCTGTTTTTT
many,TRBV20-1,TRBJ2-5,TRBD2,CSAHRGGRETQYF,TGCAGTGCCCATCGCGGGGGTAGAGAGACCCAGTACTTC
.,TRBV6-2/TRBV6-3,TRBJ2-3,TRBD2,CASTGTRSPTDTQYF,TGTGCCAGCACCGGGACTAGGTCGCCAACAGATACGCAGTATTTT
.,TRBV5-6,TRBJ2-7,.,CASSSPQGRPYEQYF,TGTGCCAGCAGCTCTCCCCAGGGGCGCCCCTACGAGCAGTACTTC